The 17 T cell receptor beta chains in this list originate from one sample, sequenced in a study of OX40 agonist ivuxolimab in advanced cancers. Profiled with immunoSEQ multiplex PCR; TCRdb holds only in-frame clones, not every one. The repertoire consists of approximately 40,000 clones, with around 92% occurring once and the leading ten covering approximately 9.7%. This specimen consisted of CD4+ or CD8+ T cells sorted from blood, obtained in a trial of the OX40 agonist ivuxolimab. Receptors originate from an adult with an advanced solid tumor such as melanoma, head and neck, liver or kidney cancer.

The chain couples TRBV7-9 to TRBJ1-1, with 9 bases that match TRBD1. V shed 3 bases and J 4 bases; nucleotides not matched to a gene: 12. Germline values: CDR1 SEHNR, CDR2 FQNEAQ (reference sequence). This CDR3 contains 17 residues. The CDR3 sequence: CASSFGQGSVGGTEAFF. As DNA, the CDR3 is TGTGCCAGCAGCTTCGGACAGGGGAGCGTAGGGGGCACTGAAGCTTTCTTT. The whole variable domain, filled in from reference TRBV7-9 and TRBJ1-1, reads DTGVSQNPRHKITKRGQNVTFRCDPISEHNRLYWYRQTLGQGPEFLTYFQNEAQLEKSRLLSDRFSAERPKGSFSTLEIQRTEQGDSAMYLCASSFGQGSVGGTEAFFGQGTRLTVV.

This chain connects TRBV5-4 to TRBJ2-5; TRBD2 is a possible D gene (5 bases). V lost 3 bases and J lost 4, with 25 bases in between. CDR3 length: 18 amino acids. The germline gives CDR1 SGHNT, CDR2 YYREEE (reference sequence). The CDR3 is CASSSPGYQKESGETQYF. CDR3 bases: TGTGCCAGCAGCTCACCGGGCTACCAAAAAGAAAGCGGAGAGACCCAGTACTTC.

Only one count was recorded for this clone. V gene TRBV7-8 combines with J gene TRBJ2-5; D unresolved. The germline V gene encodes CDR1 SGHVS and CDR2 FQNEAQ. V lost 2 bases, J lost 5 bases, and 18 bases lay in between. This CDR3 spans 16 amino acids. The CDR3 sequence is CASSLMRVSKSETQYF. The CDR3 DNA sequence: TGTGCCAGCAGCTTAATGAGAGTCTCGAAAAGCGAGACCCAGTACTTC.

This rearrangement joins TRBV11-1 to TRBJ2-7; the match to TRBD2 covers 9 bases. Germline V CDR1 and CDR2: SGHAT, FQDESV (reference sequence). The junction had 3 bases not matched to a gene; V was cut back by 5 bases and J by 1 base. CDR3 length: 14 residues. The CDR3 here is CASSRTSVSYEQYF. CDR3 bases: TGTGCCAGCAGCAGGACTAGCGTTTCCTACGAGCAGTACTTC.

The J gene is TRBJ1-2, the V gene TRBV27; D ambiguous. Per germline, CDR1 MNHEY and CDR2 SMNVEV (reference sequence). V was pared by 2 bases and J by 2 bases, with 6 bases between. The CDR3 totals 13 residues. CDR3 protein: CASSLRANYGYTF. CDR3 DNA: TGTGCCAGCAGTTTAAGGGCCAACTATGGCTACACCTTC.

This clone occurred once. The chain uses TRBV5-5 and TRBJ2-7, with 10 bases matching TRBD2. The V segment lost 1 base and the J segment 5 bases; nucleotides outside the gene matches: 6. The CDR3 loop spans 15 amino acids. Looked up from germline, CDR1 is SGHKS and CDR2 is YYEKEE (reference sequence). Written as DNA, the CDR3 is TGTGCCAGCAGCTTGACATTAGCGGGGGGCGACGAGCAGTACGTC. The encoded protein is CASSLTLAGGDEQYV.

The rearrangement uses TRBV6-1 and TRBJ2-7; D tentatively fits TRBD1 or TRBD2 (5 bases each). The germline V gene has CDR1 MNHNS and CDR2 SASEGT. Trimming shortened V by 1 base and J by 6 bases, and 7 bases separated the two germline ends. This CDR3 has 12 residues. CDR3 DNA: TGTGCCAGCAGTGAAGGGGACGGCGAGCAGTACTTC. It yields the protein CASSEGDGEQYF.

The chain recombines TRBV19 with TRBJ1-1; 8 bases are a match to TRBD1. The CDR3 contains 12 residues. Germline V gives CDR1 LNHDA, CDR2 SQIVND (reference sequence). Trimming removed 8 bases from V and 4 bases from J; junction bases left unmatched: 3. The chain's CDR3 is CASDTGGTEAFF. The CDR3 coding sequence is TGTGCCAGTGACACAGGGGGCACTGAAGCTTTCTTT.

The rearrangement uses TRBV28 and TRBJ2-1; D not resolved. Germline CDR1 and CDR2: MDHEN and SYDVKM. With 5 bases removed from V and 8 bases from J, the gap between germline ends came to 7 bases. CDR3 length: 11 amino acids. The CDR3 DNA reads as TGTGCCAGCAGTAGTAGCTATGAGCAGTTCTTC. It encodes CASSSSYEQFF.

The V call is TRBV11-2, the J call TRBJ2-7; 7 nucleotides match TRBD1. With V trimmed by 4 bases and J by 5 bases, 8 bases remained unmatched. This CDR3 has 14 residues. Germline CDR1 reads SGHAT; CDR2 reads FQNNGV. The CDR3 nucleotides are TGTGCCAGCAGCTCCTTCAGGGGGTCCGACGAGCAGTACTTC. This codes for CASSSFRGSDEQYF.

The chain is built from TRBV9 and TRBJ1-1, with 7 positions matching TRBD1. The CDR3 sequence is 20 residues long. Germline CDR1 is SGDLS and CDR2 is YYNGEE. V lost 4 bases to trimming and J lost 3 bases; unmatched junction nucleotides: 24. The CDR3 here is CASSPKRTGFIGRGYTEAFF. The DNA of the CDR3 is TGTGCCAGCAGCCCCAAAAGGACAGGTTTTATCGGGAGGGGTTACACTGAAGCTTTCTTT.

The chain joins TRBV25-1 to TRBJ2-1, with TRBD2 matching 7 bases. The CDR3 runs to 15 residues. Germline V gene lookup returns CDR1 MGHDK and CDR2 SYGVNS. V lost 3 bases and J lost 9; bases outside the gene matches: 11. The CDR3 DNA reads as TGTGCCAGCAGTGACTCTAGCGGAGGGGCCGGTGAGCAGTTCTTC. The encoded protein is CASSDSSGGAGEQFF.

With respect to this clone: The germline gene is not matched at one end of the junction; a read error may be the cause. Other DNA sequences in this specimen translate into the identical CDR3. The chain employs TRBV4-1 and TRBJ2-3, with D possibly being TRBD2 (6 bases). This CDR3 spans 14 amino acids. From germline, CDR1 is MGHRA and CDR2 YSYEKL. In DNA, the CDR3 is TGTGCCAGCAGCCAAGATTGGGGGGTGGATACGCAGTATTTT. Its translation: CASSQDWGVDTQYF.

As to this clone: Other DNA sequences in this sample translate to the same CDR3. This chain links TRBV4-1 with TRBJ2-1; D gene ambiguous. The CDR3 runs 15 residues. Germline assignment: CDR1 MGHRA and CDR2 YSYEKL. V lost 4 bases, J lost 0 bases, and 10 bases lay in between. This CDR3 reads CASSPTLSSYNEQFF. The CDR3 DNA reads as TGCGCCAGCAGCCCGACATTGAGCTCCTACAATGAGCAGTTCTTC.

V gene TRBV7-6 combines with J gene TRBJ2-1; D is undetermined. The CDR3 sequence is 13 residues long. The germline gives CDR1 SGHVS, CDR2 FNYEAQ. Trimming took 1 base from V and 5 from J, leaving 6 bases between them. CDR3: CASSLGYNNEQFF. The CDR3 DNA reads TGTGCCAGCAGCTTAGGGTATAACAATGAGCAGTTCTTC.

The V gene is TRBV10-3, the J gene TRBJ2-3; D is uncertain. CDR3 length: 15 amino acids. Trimming cost V 0 bases and J 6 bases, with 13 bases left between them. Germline CDR1 and CDR2: ENHRY and SYGVKD. CDR3 protein: CAISESNSGSDTQYF. CDR3 DNA sequence: TGTGCCATCAGTGAGTCGAATTCCGGAAGCGATACGCAGTATTTT.

The chain couples TRBV4-1 to TRBJ2-1; D is perhaps TRBD2 (5 bases). The CDR3 totals 17 residues. Germline assignment: CDR1 MGHRA and CDR2 YSYEKL. V lost 5 bases to trimming and J lost 10 bases, with 27 bases between them. CDR3 protein: CASSSTEPPRGLDEQFF. In nucleotides, the CDR3 is TGCGCCAGCAGCTCTACGGAACCTCCCCGGGGATTGGACGAGCAGTTCTTC.